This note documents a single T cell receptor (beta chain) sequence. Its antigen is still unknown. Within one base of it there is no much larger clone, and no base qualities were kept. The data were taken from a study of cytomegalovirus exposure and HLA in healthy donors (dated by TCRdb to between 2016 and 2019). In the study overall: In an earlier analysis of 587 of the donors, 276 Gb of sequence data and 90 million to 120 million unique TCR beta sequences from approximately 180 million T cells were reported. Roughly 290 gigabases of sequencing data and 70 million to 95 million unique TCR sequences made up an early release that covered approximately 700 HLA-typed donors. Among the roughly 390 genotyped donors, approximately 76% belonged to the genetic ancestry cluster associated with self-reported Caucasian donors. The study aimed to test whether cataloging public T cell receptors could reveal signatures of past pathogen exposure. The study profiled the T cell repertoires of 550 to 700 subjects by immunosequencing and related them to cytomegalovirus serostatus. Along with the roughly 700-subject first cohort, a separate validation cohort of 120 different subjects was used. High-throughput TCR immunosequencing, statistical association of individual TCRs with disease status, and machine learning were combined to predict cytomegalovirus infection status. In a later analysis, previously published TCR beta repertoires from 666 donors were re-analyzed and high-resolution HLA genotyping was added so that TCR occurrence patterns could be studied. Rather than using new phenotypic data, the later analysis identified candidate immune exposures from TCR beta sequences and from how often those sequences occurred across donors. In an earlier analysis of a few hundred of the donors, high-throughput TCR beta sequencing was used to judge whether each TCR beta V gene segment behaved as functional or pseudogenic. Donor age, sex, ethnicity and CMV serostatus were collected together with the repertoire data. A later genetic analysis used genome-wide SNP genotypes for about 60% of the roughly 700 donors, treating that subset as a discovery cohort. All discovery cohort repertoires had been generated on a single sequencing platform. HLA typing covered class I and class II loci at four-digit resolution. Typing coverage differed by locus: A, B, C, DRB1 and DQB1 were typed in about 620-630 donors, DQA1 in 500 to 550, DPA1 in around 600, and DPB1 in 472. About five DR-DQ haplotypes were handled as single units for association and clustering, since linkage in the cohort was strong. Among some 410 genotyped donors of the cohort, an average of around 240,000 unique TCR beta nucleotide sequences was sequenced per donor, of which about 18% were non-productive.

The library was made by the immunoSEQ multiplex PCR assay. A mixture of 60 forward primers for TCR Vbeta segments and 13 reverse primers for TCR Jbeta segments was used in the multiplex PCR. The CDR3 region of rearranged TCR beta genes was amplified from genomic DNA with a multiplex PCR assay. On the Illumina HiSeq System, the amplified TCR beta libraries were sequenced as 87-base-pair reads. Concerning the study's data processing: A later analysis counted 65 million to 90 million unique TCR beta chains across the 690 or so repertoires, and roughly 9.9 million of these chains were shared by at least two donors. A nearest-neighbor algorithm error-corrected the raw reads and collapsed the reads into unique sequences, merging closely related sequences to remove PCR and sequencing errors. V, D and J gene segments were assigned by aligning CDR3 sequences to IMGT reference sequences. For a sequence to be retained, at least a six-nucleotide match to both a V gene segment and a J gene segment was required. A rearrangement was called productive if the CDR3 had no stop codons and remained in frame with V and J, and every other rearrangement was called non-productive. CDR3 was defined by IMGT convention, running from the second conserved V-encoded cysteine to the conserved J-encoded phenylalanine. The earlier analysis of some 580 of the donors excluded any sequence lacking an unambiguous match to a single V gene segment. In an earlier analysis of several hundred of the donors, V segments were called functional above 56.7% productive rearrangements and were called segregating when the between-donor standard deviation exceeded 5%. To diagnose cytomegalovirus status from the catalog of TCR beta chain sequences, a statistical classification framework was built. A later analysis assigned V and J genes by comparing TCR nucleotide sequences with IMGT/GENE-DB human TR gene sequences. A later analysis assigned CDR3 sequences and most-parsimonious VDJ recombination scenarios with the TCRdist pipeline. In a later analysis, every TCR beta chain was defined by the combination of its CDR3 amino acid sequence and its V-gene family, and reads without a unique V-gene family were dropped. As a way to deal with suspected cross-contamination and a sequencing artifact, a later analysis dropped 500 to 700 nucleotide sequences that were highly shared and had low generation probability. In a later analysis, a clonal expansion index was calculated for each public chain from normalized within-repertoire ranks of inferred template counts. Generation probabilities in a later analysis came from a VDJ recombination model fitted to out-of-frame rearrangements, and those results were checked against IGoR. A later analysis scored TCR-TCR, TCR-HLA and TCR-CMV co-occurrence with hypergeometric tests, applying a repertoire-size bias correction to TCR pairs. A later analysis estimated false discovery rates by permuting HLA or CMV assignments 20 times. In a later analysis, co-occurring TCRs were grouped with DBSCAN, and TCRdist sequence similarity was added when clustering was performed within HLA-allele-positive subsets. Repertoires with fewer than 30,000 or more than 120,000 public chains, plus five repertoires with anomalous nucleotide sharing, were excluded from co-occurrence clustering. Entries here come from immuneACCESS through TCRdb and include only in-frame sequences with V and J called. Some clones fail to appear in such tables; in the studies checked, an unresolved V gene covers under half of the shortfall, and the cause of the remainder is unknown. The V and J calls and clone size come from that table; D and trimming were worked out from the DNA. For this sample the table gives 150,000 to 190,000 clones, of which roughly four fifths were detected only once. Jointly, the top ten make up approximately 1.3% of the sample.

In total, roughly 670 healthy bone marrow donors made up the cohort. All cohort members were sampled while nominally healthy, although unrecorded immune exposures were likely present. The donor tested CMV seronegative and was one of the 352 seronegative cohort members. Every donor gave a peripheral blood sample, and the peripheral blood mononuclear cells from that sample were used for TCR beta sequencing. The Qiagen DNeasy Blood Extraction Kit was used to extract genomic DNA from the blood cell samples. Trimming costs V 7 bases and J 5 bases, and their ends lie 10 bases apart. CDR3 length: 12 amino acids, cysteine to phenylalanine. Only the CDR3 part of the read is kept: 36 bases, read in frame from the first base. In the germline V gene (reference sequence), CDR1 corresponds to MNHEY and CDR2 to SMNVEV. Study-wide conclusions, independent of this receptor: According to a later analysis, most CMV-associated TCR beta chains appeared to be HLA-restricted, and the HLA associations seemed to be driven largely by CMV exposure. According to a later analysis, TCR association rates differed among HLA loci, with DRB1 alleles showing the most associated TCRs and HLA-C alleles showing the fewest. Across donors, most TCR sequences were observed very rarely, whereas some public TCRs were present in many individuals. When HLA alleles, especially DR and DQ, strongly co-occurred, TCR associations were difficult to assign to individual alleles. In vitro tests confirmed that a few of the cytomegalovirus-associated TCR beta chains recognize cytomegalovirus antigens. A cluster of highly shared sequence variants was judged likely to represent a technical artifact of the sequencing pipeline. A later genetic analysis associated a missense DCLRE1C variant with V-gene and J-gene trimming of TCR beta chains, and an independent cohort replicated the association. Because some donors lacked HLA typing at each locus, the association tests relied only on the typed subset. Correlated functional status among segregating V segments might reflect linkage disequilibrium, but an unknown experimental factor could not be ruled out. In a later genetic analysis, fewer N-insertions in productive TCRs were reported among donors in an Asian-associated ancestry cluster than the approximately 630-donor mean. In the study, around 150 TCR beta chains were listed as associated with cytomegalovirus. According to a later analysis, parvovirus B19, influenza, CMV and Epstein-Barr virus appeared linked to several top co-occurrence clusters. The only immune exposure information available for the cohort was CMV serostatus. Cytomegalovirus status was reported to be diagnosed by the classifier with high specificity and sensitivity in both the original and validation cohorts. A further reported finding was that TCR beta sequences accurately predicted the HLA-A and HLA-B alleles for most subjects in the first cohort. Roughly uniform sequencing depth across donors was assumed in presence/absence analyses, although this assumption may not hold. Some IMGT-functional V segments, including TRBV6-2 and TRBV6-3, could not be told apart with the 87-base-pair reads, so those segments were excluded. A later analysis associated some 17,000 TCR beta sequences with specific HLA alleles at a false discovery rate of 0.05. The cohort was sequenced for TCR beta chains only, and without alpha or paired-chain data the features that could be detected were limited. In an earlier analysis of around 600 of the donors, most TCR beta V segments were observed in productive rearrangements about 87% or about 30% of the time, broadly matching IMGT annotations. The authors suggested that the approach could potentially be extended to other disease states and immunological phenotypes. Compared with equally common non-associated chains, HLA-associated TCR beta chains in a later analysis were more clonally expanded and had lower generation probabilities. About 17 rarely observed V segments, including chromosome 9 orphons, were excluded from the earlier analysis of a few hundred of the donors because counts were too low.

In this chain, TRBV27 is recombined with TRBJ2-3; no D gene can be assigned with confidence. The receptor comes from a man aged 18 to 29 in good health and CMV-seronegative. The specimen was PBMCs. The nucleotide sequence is TGTGCCAGCAAAACGAGTGGAGATACGCAGTATTTT. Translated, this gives CASKTSGDTQYF.